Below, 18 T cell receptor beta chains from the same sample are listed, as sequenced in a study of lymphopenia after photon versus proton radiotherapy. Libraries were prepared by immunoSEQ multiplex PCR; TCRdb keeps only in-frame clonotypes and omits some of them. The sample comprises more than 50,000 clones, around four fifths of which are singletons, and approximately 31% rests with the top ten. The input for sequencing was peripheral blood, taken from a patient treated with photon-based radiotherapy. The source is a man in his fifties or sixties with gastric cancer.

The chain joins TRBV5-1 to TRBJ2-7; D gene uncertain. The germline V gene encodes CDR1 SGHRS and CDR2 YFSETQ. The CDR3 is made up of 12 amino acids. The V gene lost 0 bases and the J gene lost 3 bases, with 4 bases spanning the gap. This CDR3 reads CASSLVGYEQYF. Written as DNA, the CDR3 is TGCGCCAGCAGCTTGGTTGGCTACGAGCAGTACTTC. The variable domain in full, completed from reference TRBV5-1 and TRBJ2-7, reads KAGVTQTPRYLIKTRGQQVTLSCSPISGHRSVSWYQQTPGQGLQFLFEYFSETQRNKGNFPGRFSGRQFSNSRSEMNVSTLELGDSALYLCASSLVGYEQYFGPGTRLTVT.

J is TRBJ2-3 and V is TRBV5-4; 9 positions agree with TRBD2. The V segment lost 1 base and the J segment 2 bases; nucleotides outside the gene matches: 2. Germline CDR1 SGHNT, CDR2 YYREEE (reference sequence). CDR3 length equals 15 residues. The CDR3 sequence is CASSLPSGNTDTQYF. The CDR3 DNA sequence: TGTGCCAGCAGCTTGCCTAGCGGGAACACAGATACGCAGTATTTT.

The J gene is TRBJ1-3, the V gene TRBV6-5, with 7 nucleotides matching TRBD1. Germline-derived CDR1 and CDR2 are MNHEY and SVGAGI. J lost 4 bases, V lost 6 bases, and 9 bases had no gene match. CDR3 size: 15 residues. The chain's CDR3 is CASRSQGMGGNTIYF. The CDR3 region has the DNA TGTGCCAGCAGATCACAGGGGATGGGCGGAAACACCATATATTTT.

This chain's CDR3 is CASSLRQNTEAFF. CDR3 DNA: TGTGCCAGCAGCTTAAGACAGAACACTGAAGCTTTCTTT. The chain uses TRBV7-3 and TRBJ1-1, with unresolved D. The V and J ends lost 1 base and 1 base respectively, with 4 bases between them. Germline CDR1 reads SGHTA; CDR2 reads FQGTGA. The CDR3 covers 13 residues.

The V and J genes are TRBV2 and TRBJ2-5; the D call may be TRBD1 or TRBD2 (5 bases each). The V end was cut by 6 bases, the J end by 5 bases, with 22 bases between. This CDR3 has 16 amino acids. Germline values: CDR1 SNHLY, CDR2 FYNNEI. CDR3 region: CASSDGSRSGGETQYF. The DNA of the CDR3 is TGTGCCAGCAGCGACGGAAGCCGCTCTGGGGGTGAGACCCAGTACTTC.

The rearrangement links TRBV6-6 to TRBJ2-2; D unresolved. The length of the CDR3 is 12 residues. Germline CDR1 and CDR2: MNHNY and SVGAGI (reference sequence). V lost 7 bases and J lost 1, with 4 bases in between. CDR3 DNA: TGTGCCAGCACCGGGAACACCGGGGAGCTGTTTTTT. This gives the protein CASTGNTGELFF.

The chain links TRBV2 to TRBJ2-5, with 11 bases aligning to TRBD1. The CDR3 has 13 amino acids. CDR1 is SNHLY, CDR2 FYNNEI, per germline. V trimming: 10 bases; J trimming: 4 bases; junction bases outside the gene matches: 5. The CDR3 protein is CATTGTGGETQYF. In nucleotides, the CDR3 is TGTGCCACCACCGGGACAGGGGGAGAGACCCAGTACTTC. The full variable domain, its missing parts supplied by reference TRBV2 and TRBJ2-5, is EPEVTQTPSHQVTQMGQEVILRCVPISNHLYFYWYRQILGQKVEFLVSFYNNEISEKSEIFDDQFSVERPDGSNFTLKIRSTKLEDSAMYFCATTGTGGETQYFGPGTRLLVL.

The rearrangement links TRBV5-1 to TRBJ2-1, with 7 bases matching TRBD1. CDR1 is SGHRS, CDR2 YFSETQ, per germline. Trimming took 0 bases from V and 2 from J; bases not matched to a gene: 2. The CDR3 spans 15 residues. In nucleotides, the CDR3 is TGCGCCAGCAGCTTGGAGGGGGCGGCCTACAATGAGCAGTTCTTC. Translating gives CASSLEGAAYNEQFF.

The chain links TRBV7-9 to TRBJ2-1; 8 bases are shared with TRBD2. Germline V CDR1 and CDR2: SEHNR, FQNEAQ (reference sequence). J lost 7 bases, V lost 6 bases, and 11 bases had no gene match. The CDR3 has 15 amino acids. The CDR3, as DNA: TGTGCCAGCAGTCAGGTGGCGGGAGGTTTTAATGAGCAGTTCTTC. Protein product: CASSQVAGGFNEQFF.

The DNA of the CDR3 is TGTGCCAGCAGTGAGCCATTGTCCGAGCAGTACTTC. Protein product: CASSEPLSEQYF. V gene TRBV2 combines with J gene TRBJ2-7; D is unclear. Trimming cost V 3 bases and J 6 bases, with 9 bases left between them. This CDR3 has 12 residues. CDR1 SNHLY and CDR2 FYNNEI come from the germline V gene. The full variable domain, with the rest looked up from reference TRBV2 and TRBJ2-7, is EPEVTQTPSHQVTQMGQEVILRCVPISNHLYFYWYRQILGQKVEFLVSFYNNEISEKSEIFDDQFSVERPDGSNFTLKIRSTKLEDSAMYFCASSEPLSEQYFGPGTRLTVT.

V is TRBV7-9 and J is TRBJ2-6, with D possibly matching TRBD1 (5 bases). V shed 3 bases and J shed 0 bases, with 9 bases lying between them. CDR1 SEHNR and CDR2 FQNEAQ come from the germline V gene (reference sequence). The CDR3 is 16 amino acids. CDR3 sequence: CASSLDTYSGANVLTF. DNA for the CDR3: TGTGCCAGCAGCTTGGACACTTACTCTGGGGCCAACGTCCTGACTTTC.

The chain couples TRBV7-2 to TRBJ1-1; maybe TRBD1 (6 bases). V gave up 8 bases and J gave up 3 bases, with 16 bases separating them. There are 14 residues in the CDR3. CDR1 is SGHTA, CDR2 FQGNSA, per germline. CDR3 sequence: CASRPGARDTEAFF. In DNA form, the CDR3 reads TGTGCCAGCCGCCCAGGGGCTCGGGACACTGAAGCTTTCTTT.

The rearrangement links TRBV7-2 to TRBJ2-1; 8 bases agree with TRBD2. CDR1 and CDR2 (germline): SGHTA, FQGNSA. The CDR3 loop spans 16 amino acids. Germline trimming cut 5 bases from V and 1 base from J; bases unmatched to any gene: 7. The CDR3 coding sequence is TGTGCCAGCAGCCCATCGTTAGCGGGATCCTACAATGAGCAGTTCTTC. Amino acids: CASSPSLAGSYNEQFF.

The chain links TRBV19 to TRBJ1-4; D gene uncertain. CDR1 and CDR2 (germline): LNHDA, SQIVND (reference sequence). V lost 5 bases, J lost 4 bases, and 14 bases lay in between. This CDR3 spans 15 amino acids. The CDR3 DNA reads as TGTGCCAGTAGTCTCCCCGACGGAATTAATGAAAAACTGTTTTTT. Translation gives CASSLPDGINEKLFF.

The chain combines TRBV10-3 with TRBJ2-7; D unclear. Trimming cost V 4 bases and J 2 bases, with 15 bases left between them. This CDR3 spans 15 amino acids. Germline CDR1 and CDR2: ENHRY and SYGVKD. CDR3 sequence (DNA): TGTGCCATCAGTGGAGCCGAGCAGTCCCCCTACGAGCAGTACTTC. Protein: CAISGAEQSPYEQYF.

CDR3 DNA: TGTGCCAGTAGCGTGGGGGGGGAGCAGTACTTC. It specifies CASSVGGEQYF. V and J are TRBV19 and TRBJ2-7; TRBD2 matches at 7 bases. J gave up 7 bases and V 6 bases, and 3 bases lay outside the gene matches. Looked up from germline, CDR1 is LNHDA and CDR2 is SQIVND (reference sequence). The CDR3 is 11 residues long.

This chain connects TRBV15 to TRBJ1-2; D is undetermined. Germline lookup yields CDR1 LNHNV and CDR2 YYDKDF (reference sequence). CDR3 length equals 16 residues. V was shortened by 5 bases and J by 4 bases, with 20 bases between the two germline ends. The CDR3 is CATSALGEPLLYGYTF. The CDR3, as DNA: TGTGCCACCAGCGCCCTTGGGGAGCCGCTACTCTATGGCTACACCTTC.

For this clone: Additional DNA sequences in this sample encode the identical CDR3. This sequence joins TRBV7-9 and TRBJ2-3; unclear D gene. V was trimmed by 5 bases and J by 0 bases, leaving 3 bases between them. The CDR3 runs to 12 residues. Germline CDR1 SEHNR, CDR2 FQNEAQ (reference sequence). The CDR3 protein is CASSPSTDTQYF. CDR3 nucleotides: TGTGCCAGCAGCCCTAGCACAGATACGCAGTATTTT.